This entry describes one T cell receptor (beta chain). What antigen it recognizes has not been identified. No base quality values were provided; no much bigger clone lies one nucleotide off. The donors were healthy, HIV-negative adults with no recently reported acute infections or vaccinations. Only Caucasian adults living in Nashville, Tennessee, USA were represented among the donors. CD4+ T cells were enriched through magnetic negative selection, after which naive cells were positively selected on CD45RA and the remaining negative fraction served as the memory subset. Blood was collected by leukapheresis, and PBMCs were isolated by Ficoll-Histopaque density gradient centrifugation and then cryopreserved in liquid nitrogen vapor phase. Analytical flow cytometry was used to check the purity and quantity of each magnetically sorted T cell population. From each sorted fraction, genomic DNA was isolated and quantified by UV absorbance on a Nanodrop 2000c.

Looking up the germline V gene yields CDR1 SNHLY and CDR2 FYNNEI. V and J are truncated by 6 bases and 2 bases respectively, leaving an intervening sequence of 14 bases. From the cysteine up to the phenylalanine, the CDR3 has a length of 14 residues. Only the CDR3 region is kept as DNA, spanning 42 bases read in frame from base 1. Using the deep immunoSEQ assay, TCR CDR3 regions were amplified from genomic DNA by multiplex PCR. Genomic DNA extracted from each cell subset was distributed evenly over all wells of several immunoSEQ 96-well plates, and each plate served as one replicate. For sorted subsets, around 200 ng genomic DNA, equal to tens of thousands of T cell genomes, was loaded into each replicate PCR. Purified libraries were measured with a Qubit 3.0 fluorometer, size-checked on a Bioanalyzer 2100, and measured again with the KAPA Library Quantification kit. A separate single-read 150-cycle Illumina NextSeq 550 flow cell was used to sequence each immunoSEQ 96-well plate. The paper's data handling went like this. Because the immunoSEQ output held only junctional sequences and lacked quality scores, the filtering could not match the filtering applied to full-length reads. To assign V/J genes and CDR3, sequences were annotated against IMGT germline references using PyIR, a Python wrapper for IgBLAST v1.9. Reads with weak V/J assignments (E-value above 1e-6), missing CDR3, stop codons, out-of-frame junctions, or ambiguous translated residues were removed. V3J clonotypes were defined as sequences sharing the same inferred V gene, J gene, and CDR3 amino acid sequence. Percentage overlap between repertoires was calculated by dividing the number of shared unique clonotypes by the size of the smaller repertoire. Repertoire richness was assessed with RTK rarefaction, the Chao1 estimator, and Recon v2.1 estimates of unobserved clonotypes. Generation probabilities for all TCRbeta clonotypes obtained by the gDNA method from several donors were computed using OLGA. The source is immuneACCESS, and TCRdb retained only in-frame sequences with V and J called. Part of the clones is not carried over; for the studies checked, unresolved V genes explain less than half of this, and the remainder is unexplained. The DNA was the basis for D and trimming; V, J and clone size are from that table. This sample comprises approximately 1.4 million clones, 95% to 99% of them detected only once. 0.45% of the sample goes to the ten largest clones.

The sample is drawn from a study of shared clonotypes between healthy human individuals (TCRdb year 2020). Context from the whole study: Three men and a couple of women, aged 18 to 49 years, made up the cohort. For each donor, CD4 naive and CD4 memory were each run on three plates, CD8 naive on two plates, and CD8 memory on one plate. The study deeply sequenced blood TCR repertoires of about 5 healthy adults to estimate repertoire size and the extent of clonotype sharing between individuals. Libraries were prepared and TCR repertoires were sequenced by different laboratories using diverse techniques, in order to increase sequencing depth and limit assay-specific biases. Per donor, leukapheresis produced somewhere between about 0.94 and 9.5 billion PBMCs. What the work shows at the level of the full study, not this receptor alone: About 5% of naive CD4, 3.5% of naive CD8, approximately 2% of memory CD4, and about 0.4% of memory CD8 clonotypes were shared across several donors. Larger estimated clonotype richness was generally found for naive subsets than for memory subsets. Sampling was restricted to blood, and TCR repertoires in tissues likely differ from the TCR repertoires found in blood. The small number of donors limited the genetic and exposure-history diversity represented. Rarefaction of sorted-subset datasets indicated incomplete sequencing despite the large sequencing depth. Compared with non-shared clonotypes, clonotypes shared by all four sorted-subset donors had higher generation probabilities. Based on pairwise subsampling, the degree of clonotype sharing among donors was expected to be affected by sequencing depth.

The sequence links TRBV2 to TRBJ2-7; the D gene is possibly TRBD1 or TRBD2, each agreeing over 5 bases. This TCR derives from a man under 40 in good health. Sequencing was performed on naive CD4+ T cells sorted from blood. This sample's cell subset or site label indicates: CD45RA+ positively selected. The CDR3 region has the sequence CASSPGTRAYEQYF. The nucleotide sequence is TGTGCCAGCAGCCCCGGGACCCGCGCCTACGAGCAGTACTTC.